What follows are 32 T cell receptor beta chains derived from one specimen sequenced in a study of T-cell memory formation after mild COVID-19. MiXCR, applied by TCRdb to the 5' RACE reads, yields one record per CDR3 protein. The table lists under 700,000 distinct CDR3 sequences, 20% of them singletons. The sample consisted of PBMCs or a T cell subset sorted from them (not recorded which). These receptors all come from an adult woman who had mild COVID-19 (a few samples of this study predate the infection). Cell type and time point are not known.

This clonotype came up a few times. V usage is TRBV24-1 and J usage is TRBJ2-3; 7 bases match TRBD1. Trimming at V came to 3 bases and at J to 4 bases, leaving 6 bases not matched to a gene. Germline V gives CDR1 KGHDR, CDR2 SFDVKD. The CDR3 extends over 15 amino acids. This CDR3 is CATSDATGPADTQYF. In DNA, the CDR3 is TGTGCCACCAGTGATGCGACAGGGCCCGCAGATACGCAGTATTTT.

This clonotype was seen only a few times. V gene TRBV5-6 combines with J gene TRBJ2-5; 8 nucleotides align to TRBD2. The J segment lost 5 bases and the V segment lost 4 bases, leaving 10 bases of the junction unmatched. The CDR3 has 15 amino acids. Germline values: CDR1 SGHDT, CDR2 YYEEEE. This CDR3 is CASSPGGAVGETQYF. CDR3 coding DNA: TGTGCCAGCAGCCCGGGGGGGGCGGTCGGGGAGACCCAGTACTTC.

This clonotype was seen many times. This sequence joins TRBV12-3 or TRBV12-4 and TRBJ1-2; tentative D call: TRBD1 (5 bases). This CDR3 is built from 15 residues. The V and J ends lost 1 base and 8 bases respectively, with 17 bases between them. CDR3 loop: CASSLGVAGTGGYTF. The DNA for the CDR3 is TGTGCCAGCAGTTTAGGGGTGGCAGGGACTGGCGGCTACACCTTC.

This clonotype was seen a handful of times. The chain employs TRBV5-1 and TRBJ2-2; 9 nucleotides align to TRBD2. Germline loops: CDR1 SGHRS, CDR2 YFSETQ. V lost 3 bases and J lost 4; bases outside the gene matches: 4. The CDR3 totals 15 residues. In DNA form, the CDR3 reads TGCGCCAGCAGCTACAATAGCGGGGGCACCGGGGAGCTGTTTTTT. This sequence encodes CASSYNSGGTGELFF.

This clonotype was detected only once. Here the CDR3 DNA reads TGTGCCAGCGGCCCGGGACAGTTCTACGAGCAGTACTTC. Protein sequence: CASGPGQFYEQYF. The rearrangement joins TRBV27 to TRBJ2-7; TRBD1 agrees at 7 bases. This CDR3 spans 13 amino acids. Per the germline V gene, CDR1 is MNHEY and CDR2 is SMNVEV (reference sequence). V lost 8 bases to trimming and J lost 3 bases; unmatched junction nucleotides: 7.

The J gene is TRBJ2-3, the V gene TRBV20-1; weak D call: TRBD2 (6 bases). The CDR3 contains 12 residues. Trimming left V 6 bases short and J 2 bases short, with 9 bases between. Germline lookup yields CDR1 DFQATT and CDR2 SNEGSKA (reference sequence). In DNA, the CDR3 is TGCAGTGCGCTAGCGCTCACAGATACGCAGTATTTT. Its translation is CSALALTDTQYF.

This clonotype occurred a few times. This chain links TRBV7-9 with TRBJ1-2; D is undetermined. Germline V gene data show CDR1 as SEHNR and CDR2 as FQNEAQ (reference sequence). The length of the CDR3 is 14 residues. The V end was cut by 3 bases, the J end by 7 bases, with 15 bases between. Written as DNA, the CDR3 is TGTGCCAGCAGCTTTGGTGACGCGGTGGCTGGCTACACCTTC. Protein: CASSFGDAVAGYTF.

This clonotype was recorded at least ten times. The chain links TRBV2 to TRBJ2-7; possibly TRBD2 for D (7 bases). The length of the CDR3 is 15 residues. The V end lost 6 bases, the J end lost 2 bases, and 17 bases lay between the germline ends. Looked up from germline, CDR1 is SNHLY and CDR2 is FYNNEI. The CDR3 bases are TGTGCCAGCAGGCCGCGGGTAGGGGGGGCCTACGAGCAGTACTTC. Amino acid sequence: CASRPRVGGAYEQYF.

This clonotype has just a few counts. The CDR3 sequence is CASSFSAKQETQYF. The CDR3 DNA is TGTGCCAGCAGCTTTTCGGCGAAACAAGAGACCCAGTACTTC. The rearrangement uses TRBV7-6 and TRBJ2-5; D not certain. From germline, CDR1 is SGHVS and CDR2 FNYEAQ. CDR3 size: 14 residues. The V end lost 3 bases, the J end lost 2 bases, and 10 bases lay between the germline ends.

This clonotype turned up a few times. The chain recombines TRBV6-1 with TRBJ2-5, with D possibly TRBD2 on 5 matching bases. V shed 0 bases and J shed 4 bases, with 24 bases lying between them. Germline V CDR1 and CDR2: MNHNS, SASEGT. There are 19 residues in the CDR3. As DNA, the CDR3 is TGTGCCAGCAGTGAAGCCAGTGGGCTTGGGGTAGCGTCTGGAGAGACCCAGTACTTC. This sequence encodes CASSEASGLGVASGETQYF.

This chain connects TRBV7-3 to TRBJ2-1, with a possible D match to TRBD2 (5 bases). Germline-derived CDR1 and CDR2 are SGHTA and FQGTGA. The CDR3 loop spans 16 amino acids. Trimming shortened V by 2 bases and J by 0 bases, and 11 bases separated the two germline ends. The CDR3 sequence is CASSLGPGSSYNEQFF. As DNA, the CDR3 is TGTGCCAGCAGCTTAGGGCCGGGGAGCTCCTACAATGAGCAGTTCTTC.

This clonotype was detected ten times or more. The rearrangement links TRBV5-4 to TRBJ2-7, with D unresolved. Germline V CDR1 and CDR2: SGHNT, YYREEE (reference sequence). The V gene lost 4 bases and the J gene lost 6 bases, with 17 bases spanning the gap. The CDR3 loop spans 14 amino acids. The CDR3 loop is CASSTDLQESEQYF. CDR3 nucleotide sequence: TGTGCCAGCAGCACCGACCTCCAGGAGAGCGAGCAGTACTTC.

The table lists this clonotype with many counts. The rearrangement joins TRBV5-1 to TRBJ2-2; no clear D. The germline V and J ends were trimmed by 0 bases and 6 bases, with 9 bases remaining between them. Germline CDR1 SGHRS, CDR2 YFSETQ. CDR3 length equals 14 residues. The CDR3 here is CASSLVSLPGELFF. CDR3 sequence (DNA): TGCGCCAGCAGCTTGGTGTCTCTCCCCGGGGAGCTGTTTTTT.

The chain recombines TRBV29-1 with TRBJ2-7; 7 bases fit TRBD1. V was pared by 2 bases and J by 1 base, with 5 bases of the junction left unmatched. The germline CDR1 and CDR2 sequences are SQVTM and ANQGSEA. The CDR3 loop spans 14 amino acids. CDR3 sequence (DNA): TGCAGCGTTGAATTGACAGGGATATCCTACGAGCAGTACTTC. Its translation: CSVELTGISYEQYF.

This clonotype was detected only a few times. This clone may be a read error of a much larger clone one base away. The chain couples TRBV25-1 to TRBJ2-7; D is uncertain. V lost 6 bases, J lost 4 bases, and 10 bases lay in between. Per the germline V gene, CDR1 is MGHDK and CDR2 is SYGVNS. The CDR3 is 12 amino acids. The CDR3 nucleotides read TGTGCCAGCAGCTCACTGGGGTACGAGCAGTACTTC. This encodes CASSSLGYEQYF.

V gene TRBV20-1 combines with J gene TRBJ1-6; 7 bases fit TRBD1. With V trimmed by 1 base and J by 6 bases, 3 bases remained unmatched. CDR1 is DFQATT, CDR2 SNEGSKA, per germline (reference sequence). This CDR3 is built from 14 residues. DNA of the CDR3: TGCAGTGCTAGAGTGGGGACAGTTAATTCACCCCTCCACTTT. Amino acids: CSARVGTVNSPLHF.

V usage is TRBV5-1 and J usage is TRBJ2-5, with D possibly matching TRBD2 (6 bases). CDR1 and CDR2 from the germline V gene are SGHRS and YFSETQ. V was cut by 1 base and J by 5 bases, with 18 bases left in between. The CDR3 loop spans 16 amino acids. The DNA of the CDR3 is TGCGCCAGCAGCTTGCGGCTTCGGGCGGGATACGAGACCCAGTACTTC. Translation gives CASSLRLRAGYETQYF. Variable domain in full (rest from reference TRBV5-1 and TRBJ2-5): KAGVTQTPRYLIKTRGQQVTLSCSPISGHRSVSWYQQTPGQGLQFLFEYFSETQRNKGNFPGRFSGRQFSNSRSEMNVSTLELGDSALYLCASSLRLRAGYETQYFGPGTRLLVL.

As regards this clonotype: At one end the junction does not follow the germline gene, possibly because of a read error. J is TRBJ2-3 and V is TRBV24-1; 8 bases fit TRBD2. Germline-derived CDR1 and CDR2 are KGHDR and SFDVKD. There are 17 residues in the CDR3. The CDR3 here is CATSDLPGLEGADTKYF. The CDR3 DNA reads TGTGCCACCAGTGATCTACCGGGACTAGAAGGTGCAGATACGAAGTATTTT.

This chain uses TRBV6-2 or TRBV6-3 with TRBJ2-1; 12 nucleotides match TRBD2. V was clipped by 0 bases and J by 7 bases; unmatched bases: 4. The CDR3 runs to 16 residues. The germline CDR1 and CDR2 sequences are MNHEY and SVGEGT. CDR3 amino acids: CASSYSTGLAGNEQFF. The CDR3, as DNA: TGTGCCAGCAGTTACTCAACCGGACTAGCGGGAAATGAGCAGTTCTTC.

The rearrangement joins TRBV14 to TRBJ1-2; D gene uncertain. In germline, CDR1 is SGHDN, CDR2 FVKESK. This CDR3 has 14 residues. Trimming pared 0 bases from V and 4 bases from J, leaving 9 bases between. CDR3: CASSQDEGVYGYTF. The CDR3 region has the DNA TGTGCCAGCAGCCAAGATGAGGGAGTCTATGGCTACACCTTC.

The CDR3 loop reads CASSIVRSKGAGETQYF. DNA for the CDR3: TGTGCCAGCAGCATAGTCAGGTCCAAGGGGGCTGGAGAGACCCAGTACTTC. J is TRBJ2-5 and V is TRBV2; TRBD1 agrees at 7 bases. This CDR3 has 17 residues. From germline, CDR1 is SNHLY and CDR2 FYNNEI. V was pared by 6 bases and J by 4 bases, with 17 bases of the junction left unmatched.

This clonotype was counted many times. The rearrangement uses TRBV12-3 or TRBV12-4 and TRBJ2-1, with D possibly matching TRBD2 (6 bases). Trimming pared 4 bases from V and 10 bases from J, leaving 14 bases between. This CDR3 has 13 amino acids. The CDR3 region is CASSWDSLAEQFF. CDR3 DNA: TGTGCCAGCAGTTGGGACTCCCTGGCGGAGCAGTTCTTC.

This chain links TRBV15 with TRBJ2-2; 11 bases are a match to TRBD2. The junction had 3 bases not matched to a gene; V was cut back by 1 base and J by 2 bases. The CDR3 extends over 17 amino acids. From germline, CDR1 is LNHNV and CDR2 YYDKDF (reference sequence). The CDR3 DNA reads TGTGCCACCAGCAGAGGGCTAGCGGGGGGAAACACCGGGGAGCTGTTTTTT. It yields the protein CATSRGLAGGNTGELFF. Based on the CDR3 plus reference TRBV15 and TRBJ2-2, the full variable domain is DAMVIQNPRYQVTQFGKPVTLSCSQTLNHNVMYWYQQKSSQAPKLLFHYYDKDFNNEADTPDNFQSRRPNTSFCFLDIRSPGLGDTAMYLCATSRGLAGGNTGELFFGEGSRLTVL.

This sequence joins TRBV12-3 or TRBV12-4 and TRBJ2-1; 7 bases match TRBD2. V trimming: 7 bases; J trimming: 6 bases; junction bases outside the gene matches: 9. The CDR3 sequence is 14 residues long. In nucleotides, the CDR3 is TGTGCCAGCACCACCTGGGGGGGGACCAATGAGCAGTTCTTC. It translates to CASTTWGGTNEQFF.

The J gene is TRBJ1-3, the V gene TRBV30, with TRBD1 matching over 9 bases. Per germline, CDR1 GTSNPN and CDR2 SVGIG (reference sequence). CDR3 length: 16 amino acids. J lost 1 base, V lost 4 bases, and 8 bases had no gene match. CDR3 bases: TGTGCCTGGAACCCCGGGGACAGGGATTCTGGAAACACCATATATTTT. It specifies CAWNPGDRDSGNTIYF.

A few counts support this clonotype. The chain links TRBV7-2 to TRBJ2-1; 14 nucleotides line up with TRBD2. CDR3 size: 18 residues. Germline loops: CDR1 SGHTA, CDR2 FQGNSA. V was clipped by 2 bases and J by 8 bases; unmatched bases: 11. The CDR3 DNA reads as TGTGCCAGCAGCTTATTGGGCTGGGGACTAGCGGGAGCCGATGAGCAGTTCTTC. It yields the protein CASSLLGWGLAGADEQFF.

In DNA form, the CDR3 reads TGTGCCAGCAGATCCACGGGACACATGCTTGATACGCAGTATTTT. Amino acid sequence: CASRSTGHMLDTQYF. The chain couples TRBV7-3 to TRBJ2-3, with D possibly being TRBD1 (6 bases). The CDR3 is made up of 15 amino acids. V was shortened by 6 bases and J by 6 bases, with 19 bases between the two germline ends. Germline loops: CDR1 SGHTA, CDR2 FQGTGA.

The chain links TRBV19 to TRBJ2-5; possible D gene TRBD1, 5 bases. The length of the CDR3 is 13 residues. From germline, CDR1 is LNHDA and CDR2 SQIVND (reference sequence). V gave up 6 bases and J gave up 7 bases, with 15 bases separating them. CDR3 region: CASSPGQVGTQYF. The CDR3 nucleotides read TGTGCCAGTAGCCCAGGGCAGGTCGGGACCCAGTACTTC. The full variable domain, completed using reference TRBV19 and TRBJ2-5, is DGGITQSPKYLFRKEGQNVTLSCEQNLNHDAMYWYRQDPGQGLRLIYYSQIVNDFQKGDIAEGYSVSREKKESFPLTVTSAQKNPTAFYLCASSPGQVGTQYFGPGTRLLVL.

The V gene is TRBV7-9, the J gene TRBJ2-7; TRBD2 aligns across 7 bases. Per the germline V gene, CDR1 is SEHNR and CDR2 is FQNEAQ (reference sequence). The CDR3 is made up of 16 amino acids. The J segment lost 1 base and the V segment lost 1 base, leaving 7 bases of the junction unmatched. The CDR3 region is CASSLGGPSGSYEQYF. The CDR3 DNA reads TGTGCCAGCAGCTTAGGGGGCCCTAGCGGTTCCTACGAGCAGTACTTC.

V and J are TRBV6-5 and TRBJ2-1; TRBD1 matches 12 bases. Germline V lookup: CDR1 MNHEY, CDR2 SVGAGI. The CDR3 runs to 15 residues. V shed 6 bases, J shed 7 bases, and the junction held 7 bases outside the gene matches. In DNA form, the CDR3 reads TGTGCCAGCAGCACCGGGACAGGGGGCTTTAATGAGCAGTTCTTC. It encodes CASSTGTGGFNEQFF.

The V and J genes are TRBV11-2 and TRBJ1-1, with TRBD1 matching 9 bases. Trimming at V came to 4 bases and at J to 8 bases, leaving 5 bases not matched to a gene. This CDR3 is 13 amino acids long. The germline V gene encodes CDR1 SGHAT and CDR2 FQNNGV. The CDR3 region is CASSYGQGSEAFF. The CDR3 region has the DNA TGTGCCAGCAGCTATGGACAGGGGTCGGAAGCTTTCTTT.

This chain links TRBV4-3 with TRBJ2-7; D may correspond to TRBD1 or TRBD2 (5 bases each). The germline V gene has CDR1 LGHNA and CDR2 YSLEER. The CDR3 runs to 13 residues. V lost 4 bases, J lost 9 bases, and 16 bases lay in between. CDR3 bases: TGCGCCAGCAGCCTCACAACAGGCGAGGGGCAGTACTTC. Its protein is CASSLTTGEGQYF.